This paragraph covers one TCR beta chain sequence. As yet, its antigen is unknown. These data originate in a study of T-cell reconstitution after alpha-beta-depleted transplantation in children. During its preparation, the TCRbeta library received unique molecular identifiers. TCRdb reanalysed the PCR reads using MiXCR and keeps one entry per CDR3 protein. The repertoire holds 330,000 or so distinct CDR3 sequences, with less than 9.5% as singletons. Study-level findings and limits: It was surviving recipient T cells and thymic progenitors that gave some patients high TCRbeta diversity at day 60. T-cell counts and diversity were attributed mostly to newly produced T cells one year after transplant. As was reported, about two months after transplant, alpha-beta T cells came from several hundred expanded graft clones.

The CDR3 sequence is 17 residues long. V was cut by 2 bases and J by 4 bases, with 15 bases left in between. Germline assignment: CDR1 MDHEN and CDR2 SYDVKM. The material sequenced was peripheral blood, taken 360 days after TCRalphabeta/CD19-depleted stem cell transplant. This sequence originates from a female patient between 2 and 10 years old who had a stem cell transplant for Fanconi anemia, so the T cells may come from the graft donor. The rearrangement joins TRBV28 to TRBJ2-6; D may be TRBD2 (6 bases). The DNA of the CDR3 is TGTGCCAGCAGTTTAAGGTACAGGAGGGCGGGGGCCAACGTCCTGACTTTC. Translating it yields CASSLRYRRAGANVLTF.